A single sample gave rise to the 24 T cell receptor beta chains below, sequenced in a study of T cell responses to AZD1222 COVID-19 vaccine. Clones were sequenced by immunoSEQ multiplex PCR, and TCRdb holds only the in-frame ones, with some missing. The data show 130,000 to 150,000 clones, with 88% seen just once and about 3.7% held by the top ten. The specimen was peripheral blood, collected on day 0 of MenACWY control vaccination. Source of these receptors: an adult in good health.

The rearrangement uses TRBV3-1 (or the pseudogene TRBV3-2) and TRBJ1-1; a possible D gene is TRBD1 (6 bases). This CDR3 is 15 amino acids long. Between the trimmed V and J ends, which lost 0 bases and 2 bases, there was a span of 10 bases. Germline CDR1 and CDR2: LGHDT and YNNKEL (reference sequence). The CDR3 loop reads CASSQEGQPNTEAFF. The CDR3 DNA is TGTGCCAGCAGCCAAGAAGGACAGCCAAACACTGAAGCTTTCTTT.

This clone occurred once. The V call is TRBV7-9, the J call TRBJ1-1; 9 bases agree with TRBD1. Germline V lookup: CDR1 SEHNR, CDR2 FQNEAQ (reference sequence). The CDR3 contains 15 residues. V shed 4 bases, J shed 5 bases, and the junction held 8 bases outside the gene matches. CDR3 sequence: CASSSGTGRRTEAFF. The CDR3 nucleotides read TGTGCCAGCAGCTCCGGGACAGGGAGACGTACTGAAGCTTTCTTT.

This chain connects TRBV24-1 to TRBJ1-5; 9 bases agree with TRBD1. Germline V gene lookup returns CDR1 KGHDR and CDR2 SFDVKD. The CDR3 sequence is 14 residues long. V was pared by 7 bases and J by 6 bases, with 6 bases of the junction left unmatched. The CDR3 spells CATSKQGAGQPQHF. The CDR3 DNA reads TGTGCCACCAGCAAACAGGGGGCAGGTCAGCCCCAGCATTTT.

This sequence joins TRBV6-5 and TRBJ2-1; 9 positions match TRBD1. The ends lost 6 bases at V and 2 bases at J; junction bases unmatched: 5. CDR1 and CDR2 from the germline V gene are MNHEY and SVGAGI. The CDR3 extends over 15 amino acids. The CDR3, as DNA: TGTGCCAGCAGCCCCGGGACAGGGACCTACAATGAGCAGTTCTTC. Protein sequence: CASSPGTGTYNEQFF.

The CDR3 loop is CASSRTGSTDTQYF. The DNA of the CDR3 is TGTGCCAGCAGCCGGACAGGGAGCACAGATACGCAGTATTTT. The chain links TRBV5-5 to TRBJ2-3; 8 nucleotides agree with TRBD1. This CDR3 spans 14 amino acids. Looked up from germline, CDR1 is SGHKS and CDR2 is YYEKEE (reference sequence). V was pared by 4 bases and J by 0 bases, with 1 base of the junction left unmatched.

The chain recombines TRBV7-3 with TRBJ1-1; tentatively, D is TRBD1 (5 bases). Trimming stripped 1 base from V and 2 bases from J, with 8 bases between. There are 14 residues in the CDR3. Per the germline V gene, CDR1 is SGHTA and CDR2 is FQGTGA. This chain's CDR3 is CASSLIGGNTEAFF. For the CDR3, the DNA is TGTGCCAGCAGCTTAATCGGGGGTAACACTGAAGCTTTCTTT.

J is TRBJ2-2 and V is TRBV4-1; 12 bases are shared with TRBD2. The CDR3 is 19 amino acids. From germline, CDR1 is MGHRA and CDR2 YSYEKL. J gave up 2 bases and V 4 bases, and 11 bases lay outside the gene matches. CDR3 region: CASSPLGLAGGPNTGELFF. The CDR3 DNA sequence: TGCGCCAGCAGCCCGCTGGGGCTAGCGGGAGGGCCTAACACCGGGGAGCTGTTTTTT.

The CDR3 spells CASSLGVQSYEQYF. The DNA for the CDR3 is TGTGCCAGCAGCTTAGGAGTACAGTCCTACGAGCAGTACTTC. V and J are TRBV7-8 and TRBJ2-7; D call uncertain. The CDR3 has 14 amino acids. Germline CDR1 SGHVS, CDR2 FQNEAQ. V lost 1 base and J lost 1, with 8 bases in between. Using reference TRBV7-8 and TRBJ2-7 for the parts outside the CDR3, the full variable domain is GAGVSQSPRYKVAKRGQDVALRCDPISGHVSLFWYQQALGQGPEFLTYFQNEAQLDKSGLPSDRFFAERPEGSVSTLKIQRTQQEDSAVYLCASSLGVQSYEQYFGPGTRLTVT.

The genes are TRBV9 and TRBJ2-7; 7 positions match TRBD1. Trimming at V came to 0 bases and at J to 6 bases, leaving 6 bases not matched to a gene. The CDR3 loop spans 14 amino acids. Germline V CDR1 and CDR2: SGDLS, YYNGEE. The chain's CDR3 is CASSVGHTGAEQYF. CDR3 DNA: TGTGCCAGCAGCGTAGGTCATACAGGGGCCGAGCAGTACTTC.

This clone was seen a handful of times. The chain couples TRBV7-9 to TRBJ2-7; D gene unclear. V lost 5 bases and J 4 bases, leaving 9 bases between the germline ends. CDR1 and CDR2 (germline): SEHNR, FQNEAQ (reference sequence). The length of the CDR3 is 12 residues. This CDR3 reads CASSPTGYEQYF. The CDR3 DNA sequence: TGTGCCAGCAGCCCAACCGGTTACGAGCAGTACTTC.

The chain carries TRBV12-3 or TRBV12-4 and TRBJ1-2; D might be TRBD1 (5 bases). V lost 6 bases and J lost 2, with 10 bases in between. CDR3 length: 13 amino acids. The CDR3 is CASSSDRNYGYTF. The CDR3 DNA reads TGTGCCAGCAGCTCCGACAGAAACTATGGCTACACCTTC.

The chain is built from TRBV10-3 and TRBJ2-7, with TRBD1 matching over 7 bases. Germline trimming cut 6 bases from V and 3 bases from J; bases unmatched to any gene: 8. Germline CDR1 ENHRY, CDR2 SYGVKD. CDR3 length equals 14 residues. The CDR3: CAISPTGKLYEQYF. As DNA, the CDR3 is TGTGCCATCAGCCCGACAGGGAAACTCTACGAGCAGTACTTC.

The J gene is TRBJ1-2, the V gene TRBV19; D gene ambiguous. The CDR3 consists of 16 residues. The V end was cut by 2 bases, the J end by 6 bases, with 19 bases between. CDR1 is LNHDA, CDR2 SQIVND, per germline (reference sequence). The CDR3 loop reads CASSITSIQASDGYTF. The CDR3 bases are TGTGCCAGTAGTATAACAAGTATTCAGGCCTCGGATGGCTACACCTTC.

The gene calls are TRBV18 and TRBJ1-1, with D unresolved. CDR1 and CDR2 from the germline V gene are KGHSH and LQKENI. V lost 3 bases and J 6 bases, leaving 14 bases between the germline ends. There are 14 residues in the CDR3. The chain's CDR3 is CASSPMANGAEAFF. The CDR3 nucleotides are TGTGCCAGCTCACCGATGGCGAATGGGGCTGAAGCTTTCTTT.

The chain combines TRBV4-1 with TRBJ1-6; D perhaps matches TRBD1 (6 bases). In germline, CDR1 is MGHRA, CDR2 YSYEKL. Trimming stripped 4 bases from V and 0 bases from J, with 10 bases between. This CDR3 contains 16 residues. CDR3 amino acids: CASSPQGSSYNSPLHF. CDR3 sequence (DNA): TGCGCCAGCAGCCCTCAGGGGAGCTCCTATAATTCACCCCTCCACTTT.

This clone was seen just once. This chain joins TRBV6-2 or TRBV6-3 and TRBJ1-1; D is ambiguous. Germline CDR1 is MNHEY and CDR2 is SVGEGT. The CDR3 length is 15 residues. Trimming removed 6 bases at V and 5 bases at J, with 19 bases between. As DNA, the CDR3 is TGTGCCAGCAGCCCTTTTATGACTCGCCCAACTGAAGCTTTCTTT. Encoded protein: CASSPFMTRPTEAFF.

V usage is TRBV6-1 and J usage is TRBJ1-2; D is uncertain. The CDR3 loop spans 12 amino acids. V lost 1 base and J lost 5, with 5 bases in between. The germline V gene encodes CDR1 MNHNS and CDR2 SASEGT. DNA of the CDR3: TGTGCCAGCAGTGAAGACTGGTATGGCTACACCTTC. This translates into CASSEDWYGYTF.

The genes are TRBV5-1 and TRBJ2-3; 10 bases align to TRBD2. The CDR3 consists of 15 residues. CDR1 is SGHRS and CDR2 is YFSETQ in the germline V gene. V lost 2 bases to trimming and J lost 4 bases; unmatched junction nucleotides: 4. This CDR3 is CASSLMSGRADTQYF. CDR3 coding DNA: TGCGCCAGCAGCTTAATGAGCGGGAGGGCAGATACGCAGTATTTT.

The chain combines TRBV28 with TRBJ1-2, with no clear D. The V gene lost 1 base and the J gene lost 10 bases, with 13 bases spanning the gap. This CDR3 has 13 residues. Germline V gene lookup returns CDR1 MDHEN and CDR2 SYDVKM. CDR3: CASSLSQTNYYTF. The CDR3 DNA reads TGTGCCAGCAGTTTATCACAGACTAATTACTACACCTTC.

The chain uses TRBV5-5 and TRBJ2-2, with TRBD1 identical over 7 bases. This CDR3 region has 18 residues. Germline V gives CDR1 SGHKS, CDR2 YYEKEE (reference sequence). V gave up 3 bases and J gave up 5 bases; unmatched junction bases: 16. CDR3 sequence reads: CASSSRPTDRVNTGELFF. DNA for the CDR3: TGTGCCAGCAGCTCCCGTCCGACCGACAGGGTGAATACCGGGGAGCTGTTTTTT.

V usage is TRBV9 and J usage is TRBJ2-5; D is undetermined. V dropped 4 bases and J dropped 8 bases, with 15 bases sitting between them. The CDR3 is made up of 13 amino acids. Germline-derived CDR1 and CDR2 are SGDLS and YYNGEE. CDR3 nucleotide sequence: TGTGCCAGCAGCCCCGCAAGCGCCCAAACCCAGTACTTC. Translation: CASSPASAQTQYF.

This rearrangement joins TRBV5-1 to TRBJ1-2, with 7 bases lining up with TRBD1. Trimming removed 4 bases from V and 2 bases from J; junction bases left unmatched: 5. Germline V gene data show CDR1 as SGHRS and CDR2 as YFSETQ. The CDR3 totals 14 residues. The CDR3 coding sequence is TGCGCCAGCAGCCCCTCGACAGGGAACTATGGCTACACCTTC. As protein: CASSPSTGNYGYTF. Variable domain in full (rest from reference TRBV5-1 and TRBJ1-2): KAGVTQTPRYLIKTRGQQVTLSCSPISGHRSVSWYQQTPGQGLQFLFEYFSETQRNKGNFPGRFSGRQFSNSRSEMNVSTLELGDSALYLCASSPSTGNYGYTFGSGTRLTVV.

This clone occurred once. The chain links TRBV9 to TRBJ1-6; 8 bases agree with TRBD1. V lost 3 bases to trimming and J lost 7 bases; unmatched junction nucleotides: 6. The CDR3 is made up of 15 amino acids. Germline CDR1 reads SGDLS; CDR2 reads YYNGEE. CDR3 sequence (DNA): TGTGCCAGCAGCGCGATGACAGGGGCCAATTCACCCCTCCACTTT. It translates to CASSAMTGANSPLHF. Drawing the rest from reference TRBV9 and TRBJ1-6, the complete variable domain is DSGVTQTPKHLITATGQRVTLRCSPRSGDLSVYWYQQSLDQGLQFLIQYYNGEERAKGNILERFSAQQFPDLHSELNLSSLELGDSALYFCASSAMTGANSPLHFGNGTRLTVT.

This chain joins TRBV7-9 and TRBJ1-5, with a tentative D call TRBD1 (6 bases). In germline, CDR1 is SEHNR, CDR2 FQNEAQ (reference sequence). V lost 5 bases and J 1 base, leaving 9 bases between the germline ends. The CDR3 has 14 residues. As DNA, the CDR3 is TGTGCCAGCAGCCAAACAGGGAGCAATCAGCCCCAGCATTTT. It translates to CASSQTGSNQPQHF.